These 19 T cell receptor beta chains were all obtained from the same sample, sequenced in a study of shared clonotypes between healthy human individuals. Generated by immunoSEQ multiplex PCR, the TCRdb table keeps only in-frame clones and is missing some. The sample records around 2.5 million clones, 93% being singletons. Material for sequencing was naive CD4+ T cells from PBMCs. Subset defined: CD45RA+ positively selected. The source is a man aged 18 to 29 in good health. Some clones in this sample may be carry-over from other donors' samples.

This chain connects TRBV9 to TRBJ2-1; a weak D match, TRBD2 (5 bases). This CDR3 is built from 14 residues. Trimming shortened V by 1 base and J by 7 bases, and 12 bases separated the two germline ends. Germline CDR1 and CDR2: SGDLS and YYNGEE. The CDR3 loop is CASSVRGPGNEQFF. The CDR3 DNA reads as TGTGCCAGCAGCGTACGAGGGCCGGGGAATGAGCAGTTCTTC.

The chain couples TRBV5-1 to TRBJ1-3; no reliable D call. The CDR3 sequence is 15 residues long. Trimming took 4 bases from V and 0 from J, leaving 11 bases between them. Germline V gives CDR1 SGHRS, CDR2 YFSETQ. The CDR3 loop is CASSPGGISGNTIYF. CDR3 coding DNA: TGCGCCAGCAGCCCAGGTGGTATCTCTGGAAACACCATATATTTT.

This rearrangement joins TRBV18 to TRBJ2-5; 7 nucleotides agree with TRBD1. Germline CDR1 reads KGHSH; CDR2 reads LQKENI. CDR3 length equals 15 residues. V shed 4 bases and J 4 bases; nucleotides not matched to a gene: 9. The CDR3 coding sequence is TGTGCCAGCTCACTAAACAGGGGTAGTGGAGAGACCCAGTACTTC. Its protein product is CASSLNRGSGETQYF.

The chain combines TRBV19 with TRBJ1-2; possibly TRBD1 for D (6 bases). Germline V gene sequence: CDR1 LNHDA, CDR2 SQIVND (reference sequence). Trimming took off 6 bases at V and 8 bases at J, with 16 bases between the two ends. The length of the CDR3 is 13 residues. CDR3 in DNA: TGTGCCAGTAGGGACAGTGCCCTGAGGGGCTACACCTTC. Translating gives CASRDSALRGYTF.

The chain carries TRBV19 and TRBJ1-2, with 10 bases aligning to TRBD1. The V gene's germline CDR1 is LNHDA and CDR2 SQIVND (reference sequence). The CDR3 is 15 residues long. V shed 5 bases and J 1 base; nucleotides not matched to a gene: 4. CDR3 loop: CASSDRGRGNYGYTF. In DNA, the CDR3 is TGTGCCAGTAGTGACAGGGGGCGCGGTAACTATGGCTACACCTTC.

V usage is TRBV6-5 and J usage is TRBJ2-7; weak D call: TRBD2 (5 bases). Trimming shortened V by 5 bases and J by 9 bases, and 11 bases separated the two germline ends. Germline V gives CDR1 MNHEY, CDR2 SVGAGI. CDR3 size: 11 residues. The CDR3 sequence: CASSERVGQYF. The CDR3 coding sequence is TGTGCCAGCAGTGAGAGGGTGGGGCAGTACTTC.

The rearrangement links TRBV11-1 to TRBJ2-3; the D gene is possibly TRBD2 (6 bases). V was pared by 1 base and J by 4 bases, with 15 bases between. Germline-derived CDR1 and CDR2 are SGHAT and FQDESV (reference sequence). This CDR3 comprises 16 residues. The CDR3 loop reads CASSLEIGGIPDTQYF. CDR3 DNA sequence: TGTGCCAGCAGCTTAGAGATCGGAGGGATCCCAGATACGCAGTATTTT.

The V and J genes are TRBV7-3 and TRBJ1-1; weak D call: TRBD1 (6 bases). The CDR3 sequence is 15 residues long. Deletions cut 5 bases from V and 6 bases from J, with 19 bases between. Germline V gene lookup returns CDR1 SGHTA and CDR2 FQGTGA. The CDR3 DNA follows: TGTGCCAGCAGCCCCCACGGGGGGCAGTTGGCTGAAGCTTTCTTT. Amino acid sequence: CASSPHGGQLAEAFF.

CDR3 in amino acids: CASTIAGVSTDTQYF. DNA for the CDR3: TGTGCCAGCACCATAGCGGGAGTGAGCACAGATACGCAGTATTTT. The J gene is TRBJ2-3, the V gene TRBV9; 9 bases match TRBD2. CDR3 length: 15 residues. The germline gives CDR1 SGDLS, CDR2 YYNGEE. J gave up 0 bases and V 6 bases, and 5 bases lay outside the gene matches.

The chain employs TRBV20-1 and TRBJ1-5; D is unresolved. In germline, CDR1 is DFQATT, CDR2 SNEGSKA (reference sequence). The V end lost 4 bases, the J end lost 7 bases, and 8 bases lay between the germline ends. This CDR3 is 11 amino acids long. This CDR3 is CSATAGQPQHF. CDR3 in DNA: TGCAGTGCTACCGCCGGGCAGCCCCAGCATTTT.

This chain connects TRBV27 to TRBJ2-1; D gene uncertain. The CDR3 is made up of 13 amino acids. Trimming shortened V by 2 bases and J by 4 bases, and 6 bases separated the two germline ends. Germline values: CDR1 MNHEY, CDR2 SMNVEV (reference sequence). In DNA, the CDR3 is TGTGCCAGCAGTTTAACGCGGTACAATGAGCAGTTCTTC. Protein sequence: CASSLTRYNEQFF.

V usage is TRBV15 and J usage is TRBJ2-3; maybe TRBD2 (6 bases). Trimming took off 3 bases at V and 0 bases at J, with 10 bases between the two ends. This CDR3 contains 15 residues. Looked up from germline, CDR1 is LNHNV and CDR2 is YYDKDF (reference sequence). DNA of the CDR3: TGTGCCACCAGCAGGACTAGACAGAGCACAGATACGCAGTATTTT. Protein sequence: CATSRTRQSTDTQYF. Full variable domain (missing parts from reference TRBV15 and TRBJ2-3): DAMVIQNPRYQVTQFGKPVTLSCSQTLNHNVMYWYQQKSSQAPKLLFHYYDKDFNNEADTPDNFQSRRPNTSFCFLDIRSPGLGDTAMYLCATSRTRQSTDTQYFGPGTRLTVL.

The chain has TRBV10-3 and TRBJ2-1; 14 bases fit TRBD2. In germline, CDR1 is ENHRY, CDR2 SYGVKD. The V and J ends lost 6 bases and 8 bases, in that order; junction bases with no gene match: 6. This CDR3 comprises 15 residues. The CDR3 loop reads CAISEGLAGVYEQFF. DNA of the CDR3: TGTGCCATCAGCGAGGGACTAGCGGGAGTCTATGAGCAGTTCTTC.

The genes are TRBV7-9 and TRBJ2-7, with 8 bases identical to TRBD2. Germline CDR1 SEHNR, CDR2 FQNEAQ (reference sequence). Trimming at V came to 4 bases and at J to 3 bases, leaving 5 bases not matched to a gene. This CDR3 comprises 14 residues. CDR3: CASSYGTRGYEQYF. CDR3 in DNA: TGTGCCAGCAGCTACGGGACTAGAGGCTACGAGCAGTACTTC. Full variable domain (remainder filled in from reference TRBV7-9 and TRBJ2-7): DTGVSQNPRHKITKRGQNVTFRCDPISEHNRLYWYRQTLGQGPEFLTYFQNEAQLEKSRLLSDRFSAERPKGSFSTLEIQRTEQGDSAMYLCASSYGTRGYEQYFGPGTRLTVT.

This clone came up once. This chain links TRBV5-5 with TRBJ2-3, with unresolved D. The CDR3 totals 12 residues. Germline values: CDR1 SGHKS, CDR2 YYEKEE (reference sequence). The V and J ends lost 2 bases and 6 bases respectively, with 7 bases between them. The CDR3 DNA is TGTGCCAGCAGCTTCATCGCGGATACGCAGTATTTT. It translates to CASSFIADTQYF.

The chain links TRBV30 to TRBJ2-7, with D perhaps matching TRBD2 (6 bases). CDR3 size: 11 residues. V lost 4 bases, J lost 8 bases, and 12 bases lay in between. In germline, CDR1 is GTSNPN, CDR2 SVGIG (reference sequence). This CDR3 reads CAWMRDLKQYF. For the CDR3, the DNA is TGTGCCTGGATGCGGGACCTCAAGCAGTACTTC.

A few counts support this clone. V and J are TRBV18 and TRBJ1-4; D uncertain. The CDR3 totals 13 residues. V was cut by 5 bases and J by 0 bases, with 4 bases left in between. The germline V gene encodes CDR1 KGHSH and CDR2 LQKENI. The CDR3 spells CASSVATNEKLFF. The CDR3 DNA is TGTGCCAGCTCAGTTGCAACTAATGAAAAACTGTTTTTT.

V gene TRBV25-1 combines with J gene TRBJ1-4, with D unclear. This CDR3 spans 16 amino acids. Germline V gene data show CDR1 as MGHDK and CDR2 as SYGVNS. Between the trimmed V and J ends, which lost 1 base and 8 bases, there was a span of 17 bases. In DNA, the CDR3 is TGTGCCAGCAGTGAATTGGGCGGAGCAGGCTGGGAAAAACTGTTTTTT. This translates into CASSELGGAGWEKLFF.

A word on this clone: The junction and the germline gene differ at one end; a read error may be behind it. The DNA for the CDR3 is TGTGCCAGTAGTCGGGACAGGGCCCAAGAGAACCAGTACTTC. As protein: CASSRDRAQENQYF. The chain combines TRBV19 with TRBJ2-5; 9 bases line up with TRBD1. Germline CDR1 LNHDA, CDR2 SQIVND (reference sequence). The CDR3 extends over 14 amino acids.